The next 27 T cell receptor beta chains were all read from a single sample in a study of shared clonotypes between healthy human individuals (dated by TCRdb to 2020 to 2021). The library was produced with the immunoSEQ multiplex PCR assay. What TCRdb holds here is the immuneACCESS table cut down to in-frame rearrangements. Part of the clones is not present; checked against another copy, under half of the missing clones reflect an unresolved V gene, and the others are unexplained. This sample gives roughly 2.1 million clones in total; just over 90% of them show up just once. Under 2% of the sample is in the top ten clones. For the CD8 naive samples, CD45RO-negative cells were positively selected for CCR7, yielding a CD45RA+CCR7+ population from which TemRA cells were excluded. The material sequenced was naive CD8+ T cells from PBMCs. Taken with the paper, the label for cell subset or site translates to: CD45RA+CCR7+. All receptors derive from a man aged 18 to 30 in good health. Some clones in this sample may be carry-over from other donors' samples.

The chain joins TRBV9 to TRBJ2-2; the D call may be TRBD1 or TRBD2 (5 bases each). Between the trimmed V and J ends, which lost 3 bases and 0 bases, there was a span of 15 bases. This CDR3 comprises 17 residues. Germline CDR1 SGDLS, CDR2 YYNGEE. CDR3 coding DNA: TGTGCCAGCAGCGACCAGCCCGGGACGTCGAACACCGGGGAGCTGTTTTTT. Translating it yields CASSDQPGTSNTGELFF.

The rearrangement links TRBV19 to TRBJ2-7, with D possibly being TRBD2 (7 bases). Trimming stripped 5 bases from V and 2 bases from J, with 13 bases between. Germline assignment: CDR1 LNHDA and CDR2 SQIVND (reference sequence). CDR3 length: 14 amino acids. This CDR3 reads CASSEGGGTYEQYF. The CDR3 DNA follows: TGTGCCAGTAGTGAAGGGGGAGGGACCTACGAGCAGTACTTC.

The V gene is TRBV12-1, the J gene TRBJ2-7; the table calls TRBD2, which could not be checked here. TRBV12-1 is a known pseudogene. The CDR3 has 18 residues. CDR3 DNA: TGTGCCAGCAGCTTTGCCGGACTAGCGGGAGGGATCTCCTACGAGCAGTACTTC. Protein sequence: CASSFAGLAGGISYEQYF.

The CDR3 bases are TGTGCCAGCGGATTTCAGGGTGTTTTTGATCAGCCCCAGCATTTT. It translates to CASGFQGVFDQPQHF. This sequence joins TRBV28 and TRBJ1-5; maybe TRBD1 (5 bases). In germline, CDR1 is MDHEN, CDR2 SYDVKM. V was cut by 8 bases and J by 5 bases, with 19 bases left in between. The CDR3 consists of 15 residues.

The V call is TRBV7-6, the J call TRBJ1-5, with 9 nucleotides matching TRBD1. The CDR3 covers 14 residues. With 5 bases clipped from V and 6 bases from J, the junction kept 5 bases outside the gene matches. The germline gives CDR1 SGHVS, CDR2 FNYEAQ. The CDR3 DNA sequence: TGTGCCAGCAGCCGGGACAGGGAGAGTCAGCCCCAGCATTTT. Its protein product is CASSRDRESQPQHF.

To note about this clone: The CDR3 ends on some other residue instead of the conserved phenylalanine or tryptophan, so this is likely a read error. It is unclear where the CDR3 begins or ends on the DNA, so no DNA is shown, and the CDR3 is as TCRdb lists it. This chain links TRBV6-8 with TRBJ2-7; whether TRBD1, the table's D call, matches the DNA was not checked. Including both end residues, the CDR3 is 12 amino acids long. Per germline, CDR1 MNHGY and CDR2 SAAAGT. The CDR3 protein is CASSYSPDRGGL.

Regarding this clone: Within the sample, other DNA sequences also encode this same CDR3. V is TRBV28 and J is TRBJ2-1; D perhaps matches TRBD2 (5 bases). This CDR3 is built from 12 residues. The ends were cut back, 6 bases at V and 7 bases at J, with 10 bases in the middle. CDR1 and CDR2 (germline): MDHEN, SYDVKM. CDR3 sequence: CASSWTLNEQFF. The CDR3 nucleotides are TGTGCCAGCAGCTGGACTTTAAATGAGCAGTTCTTC.

This clone appeared once. The J gene is TRBJ2-7, the V gene TRBV12-2. TRBV12-2 is a pseudogene. The CDR3 covers 16 residues. DNA of the CDR3: TGTGCAAGTCGCTCAGCCTCGGAGGGGGATGTCCACGAGCAGTACTTC. It specifies CASRSASEGDVHEQYF.

This clone is a singleton in its sample. The chain is built from TRBV28 and TRBJ1-1; 7 bases line up with TRBD1. CDR3 length equals 14 residues. Trimming cost V 6 bases and J 7 bases; bases outside gene matches: 11. The germline gives CDR1 MDHEN, CDR2 SYDVKM. The chain's CDR3 is CASSLGQVSFEAFF. The CDR3 DNA is TGTGCCAGCAGCTTAGGACAGGTTTCCTTTGAAGCTTTCTTT.

This chain connects TRBV4-3 to TRBJ2-7, with D possibly TRBD1 on 6 matching bases. V gave up 3 bases and J gave up 5 bases, with 11 bases separating them. Germline V gives CDR1 LGHNA, CDR2 YSLEER. The CDR3 is 13 amino acids. CDR3 nucleotides: TGCGCCAGCAGCCAGGACTGGACAGACGAGCAGTACTTC. Its translation is CASSQDWTDEQYF.

The chain carries TRBV21-1 and TRBJ1-1; TRBD1 reflects the table's D call only, with no check against the DNA. TRBV21-1 corresponds to a pseudogene. The CDR3 is made up of 17 amino acids. In nucleotides, the CDR3 is TGTGCCAGCAGTCCCCGGGACAGGGGGCAGGTCATCACTGAAGCTTTCTTT. This translates into CASSPRDRGQVITEAFF.

The V and J genes are TRBV19 and TRBJ1-1, with a tentative D call TRBD1 (5 bases). Trimming left V 7 bases short and J 5 bases short, with 20 bases between. Germline V gene sequence: CDR1 LNHDA, CDR2 SQIVND (reference sequence). CDR3 length equals 15 residues. The CDR3: CASTASRARGTEAFF. CDR3 nucleotide sequence: TGTGCCAGTACCGCCAGTAGGGCCCGGGGGACTGAAGCTTTCTTT.

The rearrangement uses TRBV4-1 and TRBJ2-7; perhaps TRBD1 as D (5 bases). The V and J ends lost 1 base and 0 bases respectively, with 13 bases between them. This CDR3 spans 16 amino acids. Germline V gene sequence: CDR1 MGHRA, CDR2 YSYEKL. This CDR3 is CASSQANRQASYEQYF. The CDR3 DNA follows: TGCGCCAGCAGCCAAGCGAACAGGCAAGCCTCCTACGAGCAGTACTTC.

This chain uses TRBV7-9 with TRBJ1-2; D is unclear. Trimming stripped 5 bases from V and 3 bases from J, with 16 bases between. This CDR3 comprises 15 residues. CDR1 and CDR2 (germline): SEHNR, FQNEAQ (reference sequence). The CDR3 coding sequence is TGTGCCAGCAGCCAAGACCTCTATAGAGACTATGGCTACACCTTC. This codes for CASSQDLYRDYGYTF.

This clone has only a few counts. The rearrangement joins TRBV19 to TRBJ1-5; 8 bases match TRBD1. The CDR3 sequence is 15 residues long. Germline CDR1 LNHDA, CDR2 SQIVND (reference sequence). V lost 5 bases to trimming and J lost 2 bases; unmatched junction nucleotides: 5. DNA of the CDR3: TGTGCCAGTAGTTTCGGACAGGGAGGCAATCAGCCCCAGCATTTT. It codes for CASSFGQGGNQPQHF.

As to this clone: Different DNA sequences within this sample yield the same CDR3. The rearrangement joins TRBV9 to TRBJ2-7, with D hard to call. V was pared by 0 bases and J by 1 base, with 11 bases between. The CDR3 totals 15 residues. Germline values: CDR1 SGDLS, CDR2 YYNGEE. The CDR3 spells CASSVGALGSYEQYF. DNA of the CDR3: TGTGCCAGCAGCGTAGGAGCCTTAGGATCCTACGAGCAGTACTTC.

The rearrangement links TRBV11-3 to TRBJ2-1; TRBD2 matches 8 bases. Losses at the gene ends were 0 bases for V and 4 bases for J; bases not matched to a gene: 5. The CDR3 has 16 amino acids. Germline lookup yields CDR1 SGHNT and CDR2 YENEEA. DNA of the CDR3: TGTGCCAGCAGCTTAGAGATTAGCGGGATATACAATGAGCAGTTCTTC. Protein sequence: CASSLEISGIYNEQFF. Full variable domain (rest looked up from reference TRBV11-3 and TRBJ2-1): EAGVVQSPRYKIIEKKQPVAFWCNPISGHNTLYWYLQNLGQGPELLIRYENEEAVDDSQLPKDRFSAERLKGVDSTLKIQPAELGDSAVYLCASSLEISGIYNEQFFGPGTRLTVL.

This sequence joins TRBV6-5 and TRBJ2-1; 10 nucleotides align to TRBD2. The V gene's germline CDR1 is MNHEY and CDR2 SVGAGI. This CDR3 region has 15 residues. After removal of 4 bases from V and 4 bases from J, the junction contained 4 bases not matched to a gene. The CDR3 DNA reads as TGTGCCAGCAGTTCCTTAGCGGGAGGTTACAATGAGCAGTTCTTC. Protein: CASSSLAGGYNEQFF.

Remarks on this clone: The same CDR3 also results from other DNA sequences found in this sample. The rearrangement links TRBV9 to TRBJ2-7; 8 bases agree with TRBD2. CDR3 length equals 13 residues. With V trimmed by 2 bases and J by 5 bases, 3 bases remained unmatched. Per germline, CDR1 SGDLS and CDR2 YYNGEE. CDR3 residues: CASSVGLADEQYF. CDR3 bases: TGTGCCAGCAGCGTTGGACTAGCTGACGAGCAGTACTTC. Full variable domain (rest looked up from reference TRBV9 and TRBJ2-7): DSGVTQTPKHLITATGQRVTLRCSPRSGDLSVYWYQQSLDQGLQFLIQYYNGEERAKGNILERFSAQQFPDLHSELNLSSLELGDSALYFCASSVGLADEQYFGPGTRLTVT.

In its sample, this clone was seen once. The chain combines TRBV7-3 with TRBJ1-4; D perhaps matches TRBD1 (6 bases). Germline V gives CDR1 SGHTA, CDR2 FQGTGA. The V gene lost 5 bases and the J gene lost 5 bases, with 12 bases spanning the gap. There are 14 residues in the CDR3. The CDR3 DNA reads as TGTGCCAGCAGCGCAGGGGTGGGGAATGAAAAACTGTTTTTT. Protein product: CASSAGVGNEKLFF.

V usage is TRBV27 and J usage is TRBJ2-1; D possibly corresponds to TRBD1 (6 bases). V was trimmed by 6 bases and J by 3 bases, leaving 9 bases between them. Germline CDR1 reads MNHEY; CDR2 reads SMNVEV (reference sequence). The CDR3 extends over 13 amino acids. The CDR3 is CASRWDNYNEQFF. CDR3 coding DNA: TGTGCCAGCAGATGGGACAACTACAATGAGCAGTTCTTC.

This clone has only one observation. The rearrangement joins TRBV25-1 to TRBJ2-2, with a tentative D call TRBD1 (5 bases). CDR1 is MGHDK and CDR2 is SYGVNS in the germline V gene. The germline V and J ends were trimmed by 7 bases and 4 bases, with 13 bases remaining between them. This CDR3 spans 14 amino acids. The CDR3 bases are TGTGCCAGCACCCTGGGGCCCACCACCGGGGAGCTGTTTTTT. Residues: CASTLGPTTGELFF.

This sequence joins TRBV19 and TRBJ1-1; D not resolved. CDR3 size: 12 residues. Trimming removed 3 bases at V and 5 bases at J, with 7 bases between. From germline, CDR1 is LNHDA and CDR2 SQIVND (reference sequence). The CDR3 sequence is CASSMDGTEAFF. The CDR3 DNA reads as TGTGCCAGTAGTATGGACGGGACTGAAGCTTTCTTT.

To note about this clone: Different DNA sequences within this sample yield the same CDR3. The chain joins TRBV28 to TRBJ2-7; 7 nucleotides match TRBD1. The germline CDR1 and CDR2 sequences are MDHEN and SYDVKM. Trimming at V came to 8 bases and at J to 0 bases, leaving 4 bases not matched to a gene. The CDR3 has 13 residues. As DNA, the CDR3 is TGTGCCAGCCGGAACAGGGGCTCCTACGAGCAGTACTTC. Its translation is CASRNRGSYEQYF. Full variable domain (outside the CDR3, taken from reference TRBV28 and TRBJ2-7): DVKVTQSSRYLVKRTGEKVFLECVQDMDHENMFWYRQDPGLGLRLIYFSYDVKMKEKGDIPEGYSVSREKKERFSLILESASTNQTSMYLCASRNRGSYEQYFGPGTRLTVT.

The chain employs TRBV5-8 and TRBJ2-7; D uncertain. From germline, CDR1 is SGHTS and CDR2 YDEGEE. This CDR3 contains 11 residues. The V end lost 1 base, the J end lost 6 bases, and 5 bases lay between the germline ends. The CDR3 region is CASSLYGEQYF. In nucleotides, the CDR3 is TGTGCCAGCAGCTTGTACGGCGAGCAGTACTTC.

The chain is built from TRBV19 and TRBJ2-7; D not certain. CDR1 and CDR2 (germline): LNHDA, SQIVND (reference sequence). The CDR3 has 15 residues. V lost 6 bases to trimming and J lost 3 bases, with 18 bases between them. CDR3 in amino acids: CASSRPGESGYEQYF. The CDR3 DNA sequence: TGTGCCAGTAGCCGCCCGGGCGAAAGTGGCTACGAGCAGTACTTC.

This clone was detected only once. The chain combines TRBV4-3 with TRBJ2-7; 8 bases match TRBD2. V was pared by 3 bases and J by 2 bases, with 9 bases of the junction left unmatched. The CDR3 has 16 residues. Looked up from germline, CDR1 is LGHNA and CDR2 is YSLEER. Written as DNA, the CDR3 is TGCGCCAGCAGCCACCGGGTTACTAGCGGTCCCTACGAGCAGTACTTC. The encoded protein is CASSHRVTSGPYEQYF.